One sample yielded the 7 T cell receptor beta chains listed below, sequenced in a study of tumor-infiltrating lymphocytes in primary liver carcinoma. Using a constant-region primer together with ProtoScript II reverse transcriptase, TCR beta cDNA was made from 500 ng of total RNA. Library construction for TCR beta comprised three nested multiplex PCR rounds performed with slightly modified ARM-PCR. Each of the first two PCR rounds ran approximately 10 cycles with TRBV1-TRBV30 forward and C-beta reverse primers. TCRdb used MiXCR to reprocess the multiplex PCR reads, holding one entry per CDR3 protein. The sample yields about 100,000 distinct CDR3 sequences, 55% to 70% seen once. Unsorted bulk tissue (roughly 20-34 mg) underwent RNA and DNA co-extraction. What was sequenced was liver tumor tissue from sampling region 5. The subset is: tumor region T5, tumor centre. The source of these receptors is a woman between 55 and 75 years old with primary liver carcinoma and hepatitis B virus infection.

This clonotype was recorded at least ten times. The CDR3 nucleotides read TGCAGCGTTGTCGGGGCGGGAAGAAGGACCGGGGAGCTGTTTTTT. This encodes CSVVGAGRRTGELFF. The chain employs TRBV29-1 and TRBJ2-2; TRBD2 is a possible D gene (6 bases). The CDR3 contains 15 residues. Trimming removed 4 bases at V and 5 bases at J, with 17 bases between. From germline, CDR1 is SQVTM and CDR2 ANQGSEA.

This clonotype came up a few times. This may arise from a read error, as a much more abundant clone is one base away. The chain couples TRBV6-5 to TRBJ1-1; 7 positions match TRBD1. The CDR3 totals 12 residues. Germline V gene lookup returns CDR1 MNHEY and CDR2 SVGAGI. CDR3 DNA sequence: TGTGCCAGCAGTCCGGACAGGACGGCAAGGATCTTT. It codes for CASSPDRTARIF.

The table lists this clonotype with a few counts. A read error may explain this, as a much larger clone is one base away. The V gene is TRBV12-3 or TRBV12-4, the J gene TRBJ2-7; 10 bases are shared with TRBD2. The CDR3 runs to 15 residues. The CDR3 nucleotides are TGTGTCAGCAGAGATAGCGGGAGGCTTTCCTACGAGCAGTACTTC. Its translation is CVSRDSGRLSYEQYF.

For this clonotype: A junction boundary mismatches the germline segment, possibly from a read error. The chain's CDR3 is CASSLAPAKQNTQYF. CDR3 DNA sequence: TGTGCCAGCAGCTTAGCCCCGGCAAAGCAAAACACTCAGTACTTC. The chain employs TRBV11-2 and TRBJ2-4; D not resolved. Germline V lookup: CDR1 SGHAT, CDR2 FQNNGV. The CDR3 is 15 amino acids.

The chain combines TRBV7-6 with TRBJ2-1; 10 bases agree with TRBD2. This CDR3 contains 17 residues. The trim removed 2 bases at V and 2 bases at J, leaving 6 bases unmatched. Germline V gene sequence: CDR1 SGHVS, CDR2 FNYEAQ. The CDR3 DNA follows: TGTGCCAGCAGCTTACGGCGAGCGGGAGGGGCCTACAATGAGCAGTTCTTC. Protein: CASSLRRAGGAYNEQFF.

Notes on this clonotype: At one end the junction does not follow the germline gene, possibly because of a read error. This chain uses TRBV10-3 with TRBJ1-4, with 7 bases lining up with TRBD1. Germline V CDR1 and CDR2: ENHRY, SYGVKD. This CDR3 comprises 16 residues. The CDR3 DNA is TGTGCCGTCAGTGAGCTTCCGGGACAGACTAATGAACAACTGTTTTTT. Amino acids: CAVSELPGQTNEQLFF.

As concerns this clonotype: A read error may produce the germline difference seen at one junction end. CDR3 residues: CASSPLLGGRTGPNTGELFF. For the CDR3, the DNA is TGTGCCAGCAGCCCCTTACTAGGGGGTAGGACAGGCCCGAATACCGGGGAGCTGTTTTTT. The gene calls are TRBV11-2 and TRBJ2-2, with 7 bases identical to TRBD1. Germline V lookup: CDR1 SGHAT, CDR2 FQNNGV. This CDR3 comprises 20 residues.